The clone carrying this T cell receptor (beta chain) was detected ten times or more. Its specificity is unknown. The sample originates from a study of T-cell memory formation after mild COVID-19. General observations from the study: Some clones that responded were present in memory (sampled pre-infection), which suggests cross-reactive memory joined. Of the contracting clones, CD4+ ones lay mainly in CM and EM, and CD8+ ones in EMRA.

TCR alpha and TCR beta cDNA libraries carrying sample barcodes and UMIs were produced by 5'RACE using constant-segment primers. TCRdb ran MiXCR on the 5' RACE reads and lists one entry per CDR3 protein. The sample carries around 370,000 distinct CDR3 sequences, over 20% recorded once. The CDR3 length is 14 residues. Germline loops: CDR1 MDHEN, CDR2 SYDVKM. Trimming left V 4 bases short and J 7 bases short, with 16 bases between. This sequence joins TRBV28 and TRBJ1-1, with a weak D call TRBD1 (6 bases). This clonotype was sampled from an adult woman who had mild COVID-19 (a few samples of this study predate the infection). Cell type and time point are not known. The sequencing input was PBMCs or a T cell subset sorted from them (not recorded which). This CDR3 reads CASSSPQGPNEAFF. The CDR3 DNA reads TGTGCCAGCAGTTCTCCACAGGGACCCAATGAAGCTTTCTTT.